Below are 9 T cell receptor beta chains sequenced from a single sample in a study of monozygotic twins with inflammatory bowel disease. TCRdb reprocessed the 5' RACE reads, keeping one entry per CDR3 protein, no DNA. The sample table sets out 420,000 or so distinct CDR3 sequences. Sequencing was done on a sample of blood. These receptors were collected from a human donor with ulcerative colitis or Crohn's disease, or a healthy co-twin of an affected twin (not recorded which).

The chain combines TRBV6-1 with TRBJ2-5; TCRdb picks TRBD2, but there is no DNA to check that call. Per germline, CDR1 MNHNS and CDR2 SASEGT. The CDR3 has 13 residues. The chain's CDR3 is CASYREGQETQYF.

The chain employs TRBV24-1 and TRBJ2-7; TCRdb indicates TRBD2, and absent DNA this call remains unverified. The germline V gene encodes CDR1 KGHDR and CDR2 SFDVKD. The CDR3 has 13 amino acids. CDR3 sequence reads: CATSEMGGNEQYF.

This chain joins TRBV12-5 and TRBJ2-3; TCRdb returns TRBD1, unconfirmable since there is no DNA. The CDR3 loop spans 15 amino acids. Germline CDR1 is LGHNT and CDR2 is FRNRAP. This CDR3 reads CASGLGDSRTDTQYF.

V is TRBV20-1 and J is TRBJ1-2; TCRdb selects TRBD1, and the lack of DNA leaves this call unchecked. This CDR3 is built from 14 residues. Germline CDR1 reads DFQATT; CDR2 reads SNEGSKA (reference sequence). CDR3 residues: CSAREGTGLGGYTF.

This chain links TRBV5-6 with TRBJ2-5; the TCRdb D gene call, TRBD1, has no DNA to confirm it. The germline CDR1 and CDR2 sequences are SGHDT and YYEEEE. The CDR3 has 15 residues. The CDR3 sequence: CASSTPTGGKETQYF.

The chain couples TRBV5-1 to TRBJ1-5; TCRdb reports TRBD1, a call that lacks DNA to check it against. Germline V gene lookup returns CDR1 SGHRS and CDR2 YFSETQ. The CDR3 sequence is 13 residues long. This CDR3 is CASSTGGGQPQHF.

The chain joins TRBV11-1 to TRBJ2-5. Germline V gene lookup returns CDR1 SGHAT and CDR2 FQDESV (reference sequence). This CDR3 has 12 residues. CDR3 amino acids: CASGPKQETQYF.

The chain uses TRBV7-2 and TRBJ1-6. This CDR3 spans 15 amino acids. Germline V gene lookup returns CDR1 SGHTA and CDR2 FQGNSA. The CDR3 sequence: CASSLGASYNSPLHF.

The rearrangement uses TRBV7-3 and TRBJ2-3; TCRdb outputs TRBD2, but without DNA this stays unchecked. There are 14 residues in the CDR3. Germline CDR1 is SGHTA and CDR2 is FQGTGA. Here the CDR3 reads CASSLSAYGDTQYF.